This TCR beta chain is from a study of cytomegalovirus exposure and HLA in healthy donors. This CDR3 spans 14 amino acids. Losses at the gene ends were 7 bases for V and 4 bases for J; bases not matched to a gene: 8. Germline assignment: CDR1 SNHLY and CDR2 FYNNEI. This PCR relied on a set of 60 Vbeta primers and 13 Jbeta primers. Clones were sequenced by immunoSEQ multiplex PCR, and TCRdb holds only the in-frame ones, with some missing. The sample consists of approximately 150,000 clones, about 76% of them appearing once. The sequencing input was PBMCs. The source is a male donor in good health and CMV-seropositive. This chain joins TRBV2 and TRBJ2-3; 7 bases map to TRBD2. The chain's CDR3 is CASITSDGADTQYF. Written as DNA, the CDR3 is TGTGCCAGCATTACTAGCGATGGTGCAGATACGCAGTATTTT.